One sample yielded the 5 T cell receptor beta chains listed below, sequenced in a study of T cells in women clearing cervical HPV infection. Generated by immunoSEQ multiplex PCR, the TCRdb table keeps only in-frame clones and is missing some. Recorded for this sample: fewer than 35,000 clones. Input material: blood buffy coat. All receptors derive from a woman aged 18 to 69 with a cervical HPV16 infection that either progressed to CIN3+ or cleared (not recorded which).

Remarks on this clone: The read terminates 3 residues ahead of where the CDR3 ends, so the germline J gene completes it. The chain couples TRBV7-2 to TRBJ2-1; D is uncertain. Germline V gene data show CDR1 as SGHTA and CDR2 as FQGNSA. CDR3 length equals 15 residues. V lost 3 bases and J lost 8, with 17 bases in between. The CDR3 reads CASSFYGGNNYEQFF. The DNA read from the CDR3 is TGTGCCAGCAGCTTCTATGGCGGAAACAATTATGAG.

On this clone itself: From the germline J gene comes the end of the CDR3, since the read stops 3 residues before it. The chain uses TRBV6-4 and TRBJ2-3; 8 bases fit TRBD2. The CDR3 consists of 13 residues. Germline values: CDR1 MRHNA, CDR2 SNTAGT. J was trimmed by 6 bases and V by 6 bases; bases with no gene match: 5. The CDR3 bases that were read are TGTGCCAGCAGCCGGACTAGCCGCGATACG. Translation: CASSRTSRDT. The whole CDR3 is CASSRTSRDTQYF.

As regards this clone: The DNA ends 3 residues before the CDR3 does, and the rest of the CDR3 is filled in from the germline J gene. Other nucleotide sequences from this sample produce the same CDR3. The chain couples TRBV2 to TRBJ1-1; TRBD1 aligns across 7 bases. With 4 bases clipped from V and 1 base from J, the junction kept 0 bases outside the gene matches. CDR3 length: 13 amino acids. Germline CDR1 SNHLY, CDR2 FYNNEI. The CDR3 DNA, read in part, is TGTGCCAGCAGTGGACAGGGGAACACTGAA. Amino acid sequence: CASSGQGNTE. The whole CDR3 sequence is CASSGQGNTEAFF.

Points on this clone: The read falls 3 residues short of the CDR3 end, and the missing part is taken from the germline J gene. V gene TRBV6-1 combines with J gene TRBJ2-3, with D hard to call. The CDR3 runs to 16 residues. The V gene's germline CDR1 is MNHNS and CDR2 SASEGT. This chain's CDR3 is CASSEAVVGTGWPQYF. The covered CDR3 bases are TGTGCCAGCAGTGAAGCAGTCGTTGGTACCGGGTGGCCG.

As concerns this clone: The read halts 3 residues ahead of the CDR3 end, with the missing end drawn from the germline J gene. The same CDR3 also results from other DNA sequences found in this sample. This chain joins TRBV6-4 and TRBJ2-7; tentatively, D is TRBD1 (6 bases). The germline V gene has CDR1 MRHNA and CDR2 SNTAGT. V dropped 6 bases and J dropped 3 bases, with 18 bases sitting between them. There are 15 residues in the CDR3. The CDR3 DNA, read in part, is TGTGCCAGCAGGGAACTCCCAACAGGGTTCTACGAG. This gives the protein CASRELPTGFYE. The CDR3, in full, reads CASRELPTGFYEQYF.